The next 8 T cell receptor beta chains were all read from a single sample in a study of blood T cell repertoires in COVID-19. Here immunoSEQ multiplex PCR was the method, and the copy in TCRdb shows in-frame clones only, minus some. The table shows 200,000 or so clones, with about 90% occurring only once. Material for sequencing was peripheral blood. The source is a man aged 60 to 69 with COVID-19, enrolled during active disease.

V is TRBV30 and J is TRBJ2-1; 9 positions agree with TRBD2. The junction had 10 bases not matched to a gene; V was cut back by 4 bases and J by 3 bases. The germline gives CDR1 GTSNPN, CDR2 SVGIG (reference sequence). The length of the CDR3 is 16 residues. The CDR3 coding sequence is TGTGCCTGGATTTTTTGGCGGGAGGGCCTCTACAATGAGCAGTTCTTC. Translated, it gives CAWIFWREGLYNEQFF.

This sequence joins TRBV18 and TRBJ1-3, with TRBD1 as a possible D gene (5 bases). Germline CDR1 is KGHSH and CDR2 is LQKENI. V dropped 5 bases and J dropped 0 bases, with 11 bases sitting between them. The CDR3 is made up of 15 amino acids. The CDR3 spells CASSKTGDSGNTIYF. CDR3 in DNA: TGTGCCAGCTCAAAAACGGGGGACTCTGGAAACACCATATATTTT.

This chain connects TRBV5-1 to TRBJ1-6; 9 positions match TRBD1. Germline values: CDR1 SGHRS, CDR2 YFSETQ. V was pared by 3 bases and J by 6 bases, with 4 bases of the junction left unmatched. The CDR3 has 15 amino acids. The DNA of the CDR3 is TGCGCCAGCAGCTGGGGACAGGGAGGTAATTCACCCCTCCACTTT. Its translation: CASSWGQGGNSPLHF.

The chain carries TRBV27 and TRBJ2-1, with 12 bases identical to TRBD2. Germline CDR1 MNHEY, CDR2 SMNVEV (reference sequence). The trim removed 5 bases at V and 4 bases at J, leaving 9 bases unmatched. CDR3 size: 17 residues. The chain's CDR3 is CASSPSTSGRSYNEQFF. CDR3 sequence (DNA): TGTGCCAGCAGTCCCTCGACTAGCGGGAGATCTTACAATGAGCAGTTCTTC.

Only one count was recorded for this clone. This rearrangement joins TRBV7-2 to TRBJ2-1, with a tentative D call TRBD2 (6 bases). The CDR3 has 15 amino acids. The germline gives CDR1 SGHTA, CDR2 FQGNSA. Trimming pared 1 base from V and 4 bases from J, leaving 11 bases between. The CDR3 DNA reads as TGTGCCAGCAGCTTAGTTTGGGACTTATACAATGAGCAGTTCTTC. Protein sequence: CASSLVWDLYNEQFF.

The chain links TRBV11-2 to TRBJ1-2; 7 bases match TRBD1. Germline CDR1 reads SGHAT; CDR2 reads FQNNGV. The CDR3 totals 14 residues. The V segment lost 6 bases and the J segment 5 bases; nucleotides outside the gene matches: 9. The CDR3 sequence is CASSPRQGGYGYTF. The CDR3, as DNA: TGTGCCAGCAGTCCACGACAGGGAGGTTATGGCTACACCTTC.

The chain recombines TRBV27 with TRBJ1-3, with D possibly matching TRBD1 (6 bases). Trimming left V 9 bases short and J 1 base short, with 13 bases between. Per the germline V gene, CDR1 is MNHEY and CDR2 is SMNVEV (reference sequence). The CDR3 runs 14 residues. Written as DNA, the CDR3 is TGTGCCAGTAGAACAACAGGGTCTGGAAACACCATATATTTT. Translated, it gives CASRTTGSGNTIYF.

This chain connects TRBV5-1 to TRBJ1-3; 8 nucleotides agree with TRBD1. CDR3 length equals 16 residues. Looked up from germline, CDR1 is SGHRS and CDR2 is YFSETQ. The ends lost 3 bases at V and 8 bases at J; junction bases unmatched: 13. CDR3: CASSSTRDRRSDTIYF. CDR3 nucleotides: TGCGCCAGCAGCTCCACCCGGGACAGGCGGAGTGACACCATATATTTT.